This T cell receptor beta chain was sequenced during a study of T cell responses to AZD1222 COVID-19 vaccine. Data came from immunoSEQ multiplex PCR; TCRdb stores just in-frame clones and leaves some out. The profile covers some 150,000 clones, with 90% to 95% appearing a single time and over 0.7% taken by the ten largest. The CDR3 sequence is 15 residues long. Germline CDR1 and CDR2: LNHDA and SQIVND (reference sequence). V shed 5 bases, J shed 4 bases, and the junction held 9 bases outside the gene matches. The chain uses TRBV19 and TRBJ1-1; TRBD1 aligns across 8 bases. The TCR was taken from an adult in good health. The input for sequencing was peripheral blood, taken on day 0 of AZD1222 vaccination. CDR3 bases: TGTGCCAGTAGTGCCCGACAGGGGAAGATCACTGAAGCTTTCTTT. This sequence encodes CASSARQGKITEAFF.